The rows below give T cell receptor beta chains drawn from one sample of a study of T-cell memory formation after mild COVID-19. MiXCR, applied by TCRdb to the 5' RACE reads, yields one record per CDR3 protein. The table includes under 200,000 distinct CDR3 sequences, about a third detected once. Sequences were obtained from PBMCs or a T cell subset sorted from them (not recorded which). The receptors here all came from an adult woman who had mild COVID-19 (a few samples of this study predate the infection). Cell type and time point are not known. CDR3s include the opening cysteine and the closing phenylalanine or tryptophan. The D gene is left open where the match is weak. Only some rows state a clone size, as once, few, many or a class for expanded clones.

d_call	v_call	j_call	clone_size	cdr3_nt	cdr3_aa
TRBD2	TRBV4-2	TRBJ2-1	.	TGTGCCAGCAGCCAAGACCCTCCACTAGCGGGAGGCTACAATGAGCAGTTCTTC	CASSQDPPLAGGYNEQFF
.	TRBV7-9	TRBJ2-7	few	TGTGCCAGCAGCTTCTCGCCGACGACCCGGGGGTACGAGCAGTACTTC	CASSFSPTTRGYEQYF
.	TRBV12-3/TRBV12-4	TRBJ1-2	.	TGTGCCAGCAGCCCGGACAGCCCCTATGGCTACACCTTC	CASSPDSPYGYTF
TRBD2	TRBV2	TRBJ2-7	.	TGTGCCAGCAGTGATGGAGCGGGGAGTACGGGGTACGAGCAGTACTTC	CASSDGAGSTGYEQYF
TRBD2	TRBV18	TRBJ2-7	.	TGTGCCAGCTCACCAGTCACTAGCGGGCAATCCTACGAGCAGTACTTC	CASSPVTSGQSYEQYF
.	TRBV20-1	TRBJ1-5	few	TGCAGTGCTAGAGATCCCGGGAACCAGCCCCAGCATTTT	CSARDPGNQPQHF
.	TRBV20-1	TRBJ1-2	.	TGCAGTGCTAGGGCCATTAACTATGGCTACACCTTC	CSARAINYGYTF
.	TRBV11-2	TRBJ1-1	few	TGTGCCAGCAGCTCGGGACGGAAAAACACTGAAGCTTTCTTT	CASSSGRKNTEAFF
TRBD1	TRBV18	TRBJ1-1	.	TGTGCCAGCTCTAGACAGGGGGCGGACACTGAAGCTTTCTTT	CASSRQGADTEAFF
.	TRBV12-3/TRBV12-4	TRBJ2-7	.	TGTGCCAGATTCCGGGAAGCCGCCTACGAGCAGTACTTC	CARFREAAYEQYF
.	TRBV21-1	TRBJ1-1	.	TGTGCCAGGCAGTATTGGACAGGGGTTGATATGAACACTGAAGCTTTCTTT	CARQYWTGVDMNTEAFF
.	TRBV12-3/TRBV12-4	TRBJ2-1	.	TGTGCCAGCAGTCTCTCTTATCAGGGCTGGGTGGGGAATGAGCAGTTCTTC	CASSLSYQGWVGNEQFF
TRBD2	TRBV24-1	TRBJ2-1	few	TGTGCCACCAGTGATTTGAACCTAGCGGGGTTTTTCTCCTACAATGAGCAGTTCTTC	CATSDLNLAGFFSYNEQFF
.	TRBV7-2	TRBJ2-1	few	TGTGCCAGCAGCTTAGAGGGGACTGGGGGCAGGAGTGGAGTCTTC	CASSLEGTGGRSGVF
TRBD2	TRBV20-1	TRBJ2-1	few	TGCAGTGCTAGAGAAACTAGCGGCAACTACAATGAGCAGTTCTTC	CSARETSGNYNEQFF
.	TRBV18	TRBJ2-3	.	TGTGCCAGCTCACCACCAGGACCCACAGATACGCAGTATTTT	CASSPPGPTDTQYF
TRBD2	TRBV7-9	TRBJ2-2	few	TGTGCCAGCAGCCGCAGAGCGGGAAACACCGGGGAGCTGTTTTTT	CASSRRAGNTGELFF
.	TRBV20-1	TRBJ2-1	.	TGCAGTGCTAGAGGTGGGGCCCGCTACAATGAGCAGTTCTTC	CSARGGARYNEQFF
.	TRBV7-6	TRBJ2-2	.	TGTGCCAGCAGCTTAGAAGTGCACCCCAGGGACACCGGGGAGCTGTTTTTT	CASSLEVHPRDTGELFF
.	TRBV20-1	TRBJ2-3	.	TGCAGTGCTAGAGACATTCAGGGGATTTACGCAGATACGCAGTATTTT	CSARDIQGIYADTQYF
TRBD1	TRBV27	TRBJ2-1	.	TGTGCCAGCACAAAACCCCGGACAGGGGGTAGAGGCCCTACCTACAATGAGCAGTTCTTC	CASTKPRTGGRGPTYNEQFF
TRBD1	TRBV7-8	TRBJ2-1	.	TGTGCCAGCAGCTTGAGACAGGGAACCTACAATGAGCAGTTCTTC	CASSLRQGTYNEQFF
.	TRBV12-3/TRBV12-4	TRBJ1-3	.	TGTGCCAGCAGTGGAGCGACAGACTCTGGAAACACCATATATTTT	CASSGATDSGNTIYF
.	TRBV5-6	TRBJ2-3	few	TGTGCCAGCAGCTTGGTCGTGGAGAGGGATACGCAGTATTTT	CASSLVVERDTQYF
.	TRBV30	TRBJ1-1	.	TGTGCCTGGAGTCTCATCCCGAACACTGAAGCTTTCTTT	CAWSLIPNTEAFF
.	TRBV7-6	TRBJ2-1	.	TGTGCCAGCAGCGATACAGGGTGGGGCGATGAGCAGTTCTTC	CASSDTGWGDEQFF
.	TRBV5-1	TRBJ2-6	few	TGCGCCAGCAGCCAACAGGGTCCTGGGGCCAACGTCCTGACTTTC	CASSQQGPGANVLTF
.	TRBV3-1	TRBJ2-5	.	TGTGCCAGCAGCCAATTAAGTAATAGCCCTGCACGGACCCAGTACTTC	CASSQLSNSPARTQYF
.	TRBV7-9	TRBJ1-5	few	TGTGCCAGCAGCTTAGTATCAGCCGGGTTAAGTCAGCCCCAGCATTTT	CASSLVSAGLSQPQHF
.	TRBV6-5	TRBJ2-1	few	TGTGCCAGCAGTTACTCGCAGGGGATTGAGCAGTTCTTC	CASSYSQGIEQFF
.	TRBV6-6	TRBJ2-5	.	TGTGCCAGCAGTTACTCGGAGACCGGTTGGGAAGAGACCCAGTACTTC	CASSYSETGWEETQYF
TRBD1	TRBV7-6	TRBJ1-2	.	TGTGCCAGCAGCTTAGCGCTGGGACAGGGTCAAGGCTACACCTTC	CASSLALGQGQGYTF
TRBD1	TRBV2	TRBJ1-4	.	TGTGCCAGCAGTGAAGGGACAGGGGGCGCGGGAAAACTGTTTTTT	CASSEGTGGAGKLFF
TRBD1	TRBV24-1	TRBJ1-5	.	TGTGCCACCAGTGAGACAGGGATGGGCAATCAGCCCCAGCATTTT	CATSETGMGNQPQHF
TRBD1	TRBV7-9	TRBJ2-5	few	TGTGCCAGCAGCCCCGACAGGGGGCGTGGAGAGACCCAGTACTTC	CASSPDRGRGETQYF
TRBD1	TRBV5-1	TRBJ2-7	few	TGCGCCAGCAGCTTGTACGGGGACAGGAGCAACGAGCAGTACTTC	CASSLYGDRSNEQYF
.	TRBV15	TRBJ2-3	.	TGTGCCACCAGCAGAAATACAGGGTATGGCACAGATACGCAGTATTTT	CATSRNTGYGTDTQYF